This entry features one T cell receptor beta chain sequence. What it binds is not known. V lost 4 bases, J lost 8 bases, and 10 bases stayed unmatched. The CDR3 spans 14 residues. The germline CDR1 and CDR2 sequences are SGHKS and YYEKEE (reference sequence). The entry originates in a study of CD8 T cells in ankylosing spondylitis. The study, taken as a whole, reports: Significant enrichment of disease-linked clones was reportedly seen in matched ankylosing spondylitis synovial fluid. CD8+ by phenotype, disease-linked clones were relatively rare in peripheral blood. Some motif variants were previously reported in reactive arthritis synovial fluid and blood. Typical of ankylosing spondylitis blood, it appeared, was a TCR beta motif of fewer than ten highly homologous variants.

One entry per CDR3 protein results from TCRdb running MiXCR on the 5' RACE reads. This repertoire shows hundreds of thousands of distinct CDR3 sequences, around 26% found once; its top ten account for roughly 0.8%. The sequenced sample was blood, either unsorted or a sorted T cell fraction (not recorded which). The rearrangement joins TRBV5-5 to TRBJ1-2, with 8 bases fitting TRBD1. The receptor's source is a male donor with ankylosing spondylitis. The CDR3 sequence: CASSPLDRVGGYTF. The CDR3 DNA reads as TGTGCCAGCAGCCCCTTGGACAGGGTGGGCGGCTACACCTTC.